This record concerns one T cell receptor beta chain sequence. No antigen is known for it. The entry originates in a study of beta chain features in type 1 diabetes. Whole-study findings and limits: Within patients, naive, central memory and Treg TCRB repertoires seemed more similar than within healthy donors. Whether HLA type influences TCRB rearrangement remained unresolved here. There was a moderate but significant shortening of TCRB CDR3s in all four CD4+ subsets of Type 1 diabetes patients. cDNA-based sequencing might over-represent cells highly expressing TCR.

The authors reverse transcribed all of the isolated RNA, so sequencing captured expressed TCRB transcripts. Using immunoSEQ multiplex PCR, the repertoire was profiled, and TCRdb retains in-frame clones only, with some absent. The table includes about 340,000 clones, 9.3% detected once. With V trimmed by 3 bases and J by 4 bases, 12 bases remained unmatched. The CDR3 covers 17 residues. CDR1 SGHRS and CDR2 YFSETQ come from the germline V gene. The V and J genes are TRBV5-1 and TRBJ2-5; 10 bases are shared with TRBD2. The clonotype comes from a man aged 25 to 45 with type 1 diabetes. Sequenced material: central memory CD4+ T cells from blood. As DNA, the CDR3 is TGCGCCAGCAGCTGGCCTAGCGGGGGCAAGGTGGGAGAGACCCAGTACTTC. Amino acid sequence: CASSWPSGGKVGETQYF.